This TCR beta chain originates from a study of post-analysis software for immune sequencing data. Broader study findings: TRBV5-6, TRBV5-1 and TRBV20-1 belonged to a set of roughly five TRBV segments that were more frequent in patients than controls.

As for this clonotype: The antigen is undetermined.

This CDR3 spans 14 amino acids. The V and J ends lost 6 bases and 3 bases respectively, with 14 bases between them. The germline V gene has CDR1 MNHNY and CDR2 SVGAGI (reference sequence). Included in the TCR beta cDNA libraries were unique molecular identifiers. MiXCR, run by TCRdb on the PCR reads, gives a single entry per CDR3 protein. Among 650,000 to 850,000 distinct CDR3 sequences listed, approximately 53% were seen once. The material sequenced was blood. This clonotype was sampled from a girl aged 5-17 years with multiple sclerosis. The chain joins TRBV6-6 to TRBJ1-1; D might be TRBD1 (6 bases). CDR3 residues: CASSTDRIYTEAFF. The CDR3 DNA reads as TGTGCCAGCAGCACCGACAGGATATACACTGAAGCTTTCTTT.